The 11 T cell receptor beta chains below come from one sample, sequenced in a study of cytomegalovirus exposure and HLA in healthy donors. In the PCR, 60 Vbeta and 13 Jbeta primers were used. TCRdb's copy holds only in-frame clones and misses some; the assay was immunoSEQ multiplex PCR. The sample includes 150,000 to 160,000 clones, 75% to 85% of them seen just once. The sample comprised PBMCs. The source is a woman in her forties in good health and CMV-seropositive.

The chain employs TRBV11-1 and TRBJ2-1, with 7 nucleotides matching TRBD1. The CDR3 consists of 15 residues. Germline trimming cut 5 bases from V and 4 bases from J; bases unmatched to any gene: 8. In germline, CDR1 is SGHAT, CDR2 FQDESV (reference sequence). The CDR3 is CASSPTGESYNEQFF. DNA for the CDR3: TGTGCCAGCAGCCCAACAGGGGAATCTTACAATGAGCAGTTCTTC.

This chain joins TRBV6-5 and TRBJ2-3, with D perhaps matching TRBD2 (6 bases). Germline CDR1 reads MNHEY; CDR2 reads SVGAGI. V lost 2 bases, J lost 3 bases, and 15 bases lay in between. The CDR3 totals 16 residues. The CDR3, as DNA: TGTGCCAGCAGTTACCTCGGCGGGATTAATACAGATACGCAGTATTTT. This gives the protein CASSYLGGINTDTQYF.

The V call is TRBV19, the J call TRBJ1-2; D gene uncertain. V lost 0 bases and J lost 4, with 6 bases in between. The CDR3 consists of 13 residues. Germline CDR1 is LNHDA and CDR2 is SQIVND (reference sequence). In DNA form, the CDR3 reads TGTGCCAGTAGTATAGATGCGGGCTATGGCTACACCTTC. This encodes CASSIDAGYGYTF. The full variable domain, rest sourced from reference TRBV19 and TRBJ1-2, is DGGITQSPKYLFRKEGQNVTLSCEQNLNHDAMYWYRQDPGQGLRLIYYSQIVNDFQKGDIAEGYSVSREKKESFPLTVTSAQKNPTAFYLCASSIDAGYGYTFGSGTRLTVV.

The chain joins TRBV30 to TRBJ1-2; weak D call: TRBD1 (6 bases). The CDR3 runs to 13 residues. Germline CDR1 is GTSNPN and CDR2 is SVGIG (reference sequence). V was shortened by 0 bases and J by 8 bases, with 13 bases between the two germline ends. CDR3 in DNA: TGTGCCTGGAGTGTATCAGGGGCCCGAGGCTACACCTTC. Its protein is CAWSVSGARGYTF.

This rearrangement joins TRBV28 to TRBJ2-7; 10 bases map to TRBD2. The V gene end was trimmed by 6 bases and the J gene end by 0 bases; junction bases not matched to a gene: 5. The CDR3 loop spans 15 amino acids. Per germline, CDR1 MDHEN and CDR2 SYDVKM. The CDR3 DNA is TGTGCCAGCAGCCTAGCGGGGGCAAGCTCCTACGAGCAGTACTTC. It yields the protein CASSLAGASSYEQYF.

The V call is TRBV30, the J call TRBJ2-7; 7 positions match TRBD2. Losses at the gene ends were 2 bases for V and 3 bases for J; bases not matched to a gene: 4. Germline V gene sequence: CDR1 GTSNPN, CDR2 SVGIG (reference sequence). CDR3 length: 13 amino acids. This chain's CDR3 is CAWSLGGNYEQYF. CDR3 bases: TGTGCCTGGAGTTTGGGGGGGAACTACGAGCAGTACTTC.

The table lists this clone with a count of one. The sample has other DNA sequences that encode this CDR3 too. The rearrangement uses TRBV4-2 and TRBJ2-3, with 9 bases fitting TRBD2. Germline lookup yields CDR1 LGHNA and CDR2 YNFKEQ. This CDR3 has 14 residues. Germline trimming cut 3 bases from V and 4 bases from J; bases unmatched to any gene: 2. In DNA form, the CDR3 reads TGTGCCAGCAGCCAGGTAGCGGGGGCAGATACGCAGTATTTT. It encodes CASSQVAGADTQYF.

The rearrangement uses TRBV12-2 and TRBJ1-2; the DNA was not compared with TRBD1, the D call given in the table. TRBV12-2 is annotated as a pseudogene. The CDR3 runs 19 residues. CDR3 DNA: TGTGCAAGTCGCTTAGTAATTATCCTCGGACAGCGCAGAAACTATGGCTACACCTTC. This sequence encodes CASRLVIILGQRRNYGYTF.

This clone was counted a single time. The chain recombines TRBV29-1 with TRBJ1-1, with 8 bases identical to TRBD1. The CDR3 covers 14 residues. Germline CDR1 and CDR2: SQVTM and ANQGSEA. J was trimmed by 5 bases and V by 6 bases; bases with no gene match: 11. The CDR3 region is CSVRAGGARTEAFF. The CDR3 DNA follows: TGCAGCGTGAGAGCAGGGGGCGCGAGGACTGAAGCTTTCTTT.

The chain recombines TRBV19 with TRBJ2-5; TRBD2 matches at 14 bases. With 2 bases clipped from V and 5 bases from J, the junction kept 4 bases outside the gene matches. Germline CDR1 and CDR2: LNHDA and SQIVND (reference sequence). The CDR3 is made up of 16 amino acids. CDR3 in amino acids: CASSIKGTSGSETQYF. The DNA for the CDR3 is TGTGCCAGTAGTATAAAGGGGACTAGCGGGAGTGAGACCCAGTACTTC.

The V call is TRBV5-1, the J call TRBJ2-7; 7 positions match TRBD2. V lost 5 bases, J lost 3 bases, and 5 bases stayed unmatched. Germline loops: CDR1 SGHRS, CDR2 YFSETQ. This CDR3 contains 13 residues. The CDR3 DNA sequence: TGCGCCAGCAGACAGAGCGGGAACTACGAGCAGTACTTC. Residues: CASRQSGNYEQYF.